Listed below are T cell receptor beta chains from one sample, sequenced in a study of blood T cell repertoires in COVID-19. Generated by immunoSEQ multiplex PCR, the TCRdb table keeps only in-frame clones and is missing some. The sample includes about 360,000 clones, 75% to 90% of them seen just once. The sample was peripheral blood. The receptors come from a woman aged 55-70 years with COVID-19, enrolled during active disease. CDR3s include the opening cysteine and the closing phenylalanine or tryptophan.

TRBV13	TRBJ2-7	CASSSSDFAYEQYF
TRBV2	TRBJ1-1	CASSVRRDRVSTEAFF
TRBV5-1	TRBJ1-5	CASSLAPSGLAGNQPQHF
TRBV10-3	TRBJ1-2	CATLEGSRPGYTF
TRBV7-2	TRBJ2-5	CASSPGQGRETQYF
TRBV9	TRBJ2-3	CASSVGDSGTDTQYF
TRBV20-1	TRBJ1-1	CSASGAVPMNTEAFF
TRBV7-8	TRBJ2-5	CASSVGTVQETQYF
TRBV2	TRBJ2-6	CAGTSGQGLSGANVLTF
TRBV4-1	TRBJ1-2	CASSQGVIQGHYGYTF
TRBV6-5	TRBJ2-3	CASSYGSPSTDTQYF
TRBV19	TRBJ1-6	CASSIDIASPLHF
TRBV5-6	TRBJ1-5	CASSFQFGVPGQPQHF
TRBV5-4	TRBJ2-7	CASSWGSTSGGDEQYF
TRBV19	TRBJ1-1	CASSTGHLIFMNTEAFF
TRBV5-1	TRBJ2-7	CASSWGPNEQYF
TRBV25-1	TRBJ1-2	CASSRGLGGYTF
TRBV6-5	TRBJ2-3	CASRGQPSTDTQYF
TRBV2	TRBJ1-2	CASSLPGGNYGYTF
TRBV5-4	TRBJ1-3	CASSPGQDFGNTIYF
TRBV27	TRBJ2-7	CASSLTGGLTYEQYF
TRBV11-3	TRBJ2-7	CASSSWGDYEQYF
TRBV4-1	TRBJ2-7	CASSHPGGGNSYEQYF
TRBV7-2	TRBJ1-2	CASSEDRGYGYTF
TRBV4-1	TRBJ2-4	CASSQGAGSGLAKNIQYF
TRBV6-5	TRBJ1-1	CASSYSNLGGTEAFF
TRBV11-3	TRBJ2-5	CASRVSGGETQYF
TRBV7-2	TRBJ2-3	CASSLDYSGDTQYF
TRBV5-1	TRBJ2-2	CASSVTGIHTGELFF
TRBV6-6	TRBJ2-5	CATRRGGETQYF
TRBV12-5	TRBJ2-4	CASGLVLGYAKNIQYF
TRBV5-6	TRBJ1-2	CASSLGQGGYTF
TRBV7-9	TRBJ2-3	CASRDGGAPDTQYF
TRBV25-1	TRBJ1-5	CASSPPSSNQPQHF
TRBV7-2	TRBJ2-7	CASSYRVRGGATSDEQYF
TRBV3-1/TRBV3-2	TRBJ1-4	CASSRTPGQGEEKLFF
TRBV6-5	TRBJ1-1	CASSNLDKPEAFF
TRBV5-1	TRBJ1-3	CASSLVGRGYGNTIYF
TRBV6-5	TRBJ2-1	CASRGEAAGSEQFF
TRBV27	TRBJ1-3	CASRVTGTGNTIYF
TRBV5-5	TRBJ1-3	CASSPRELSSGNTIYF
TRBV10-3	TRBJ2-5	CAIRRGADQETQYF
TRBV10-3	TRBJ2-3	CAIRDPGLAGATDTQYF
TRBV5-5	TRBJ2-7	CASSLAVSSYEQYF
TRBV6-5	TRBJ2-1	CASTWRGDNEQFF
TRBV15	TRBJ1-2	CATSGQGARYGYTF
TRBV9	TRBJ1-2	CASSAEGGYYGYTF
TRBV11-3	TRBJ2-1	CASSLGGGDNEQFF
TRBV11-1	TRBJ2-1	CASSFGGRGLRNEQFF
TRBV29-1	TRBJ2-7	CSAQQGEMYEQYF
TRBV5-8	TRBJ2-3	CASSGILGRGTTDTQYF
TRBV30	TRBJ2-2	CAWMGVYTGELFF
TRBV7-2	TRBJ1-6	CASSLDDSSYNSPLHF
TRBV4-1	TRBJ1-2	CASSQLPGANYGYTF
TRBV7-8	TRBJ1-5	CASSLFTQGLNQPQHF